This paragraph covers one T cell receptor (beta chain) sequence. Its binding antigen is unknown. No quality values exist for individual bases; no much larger clone is one base distant. CDR1 and CDR2 are read off the germline V gene as SGHTA and FQGTGA. Compared with germline, V lacks 4 bases and J lacks 5 bases; bases without a gene match: 2. Taken from cysteine to phenylalanine, the CDR3 has 15 residues. This entry keeps only the CDR3 DNA: 45 bases, framed from base 1. The sample belongs to a study of blood T cell repertoires in COVID-19 (dated by TCRdb to the early 2020s). With regard to the full study: Samples covering the acute and convalescent phases of COVID-19 were provided by collaborators in the United States, Italy and Spain. The prospective study material was composed of cDNA or gDNA derived from T cells, B-cell-depleted T cells, or PBMCs. The samples were drawn from two sources: the first 160 participants of the ongoing ImmuneRACE study, and 1,200 or so subjects contributed by 6 global collaborators. The repertoires were made available in a free public database intended to serve as a resource for research on the immune response to SARS-CoV-2. A de-identified subject ID, COVID-19 status, age in years and sex were almost always included in the sample metadata. Where available, HLA class I and class II types were taken from metadata supplied by the sample provider and were not determined by assay-based typing. The dataset comprised deeply sampled blood TCRbeta repertoires from subjects exposed to, actively infected with, or recovered from COVID-19. The investigation overall reported the following: Clinical and demographic metadata were provided uncurated, with the amount varying by source and participant.

A second Seattle source provided samples from volunteer blood donors who had recovered from COVID-19. Each collaborating institution followed its own protocols to collect whole blood in K2EDTA tubes. For TCRbeta analysis, collaborators shipped samples in one of three forms: frozen whole blood, isolated PBMCs, or DNA extracted from either of those sample types. TCRbeta CDR3 regions were amplified from genomic DNA by means of the immunoSEQ Assay, a bias-controlled multiplex PCR. The authors processed their data as follows. The number of nucleated cells in each sample was estimated from the amplification of reference gene primers within the assay. Sequence reads were collapsed and filtered to measure the absolute abundance of every unique TCRbeta CDR3 rearrangement. For each sample, productive Simpson clonality was calculated as the square root of Simpson's diversity index over productive rearrangements. The table comes from immuneACCESS by way of TCRdb, which keeps in-frame sequences with V and J called. Part of the clones is missing from these tables; in studies checked, under half for an unresolved V gene and the rest for unknown reasons. The DNA gave D and trimming, while V, J and clone size come from that table. This sample has hundreds of thousands of clones in its table, and around 90% of those were observed once. The top ten clones comprise roughly 2% of the sample.

This TCR was sampled from a woman aged 45-60 years who had recovered from COVID-19. Sequencing input: peripheral blood. This chain is built from TRBV7-3 and TRBJ2-2; 12 central nucleotides agree with TRBD2. Here is the DNA: TGTGCCAGCAGCTCCGGACTAGCGGGGACCGGGGAGCTGTTTTTT. Its protein is CASSSGLAGTGELFF.